These T cell receptor beta chains were read from a single sample in a study of cytotoxic CD8 clonotypes in ibrutinib-treated CLL. Repertoires were generated with immunoSEQ multiplex PCR, while TCRdb's copy carries only in-frame clones and drops some. The sample comprises more than 70,000 clones, about 85% of which are singletons, and about 4.8% rests with the top ten. Material: PBMCs, obtained after 12 months of ibrutinib treatment. All receptors come from a human donor with chronic lymphocytic leukemia. CDR3s include the opening cysteine and the closing phenylalanine or tryptophan. The D gene is left open where the match is weak. Clone size is shown for a subset of rows, as once, few, many or a class of expanded clone.

v_call,j_call,d_call,clone_size,cdr3_aa,cdr3_nt
TRBV7-3,TRBJ1-1,-,-,CASSLTGPSSEAFF,TGTGCCAGCAGCTTAACCGGGCCCTCCTCCGAAGCTTTCTTT
TRBV7-3,TRBJ2-7,TRBD1,-,CASSLMGGQGYEQYF,TGTGCCAGCAGCTTAATGGGTGGACAGGGCTACGAGCAGTACTTC
TRBV28,TRBJ1-1,-,-,CASSPQVTEAFF,TGTGCCAGCAGTCCCCAGGTCACTGAAGCTTTCTTT
TRBV27,TRBJ2-3,-,-,CASSGRQPSTDTQYF,TGTGCCAGCAGTGGACGACAGCCTAGCACAGATACGCAGTATTTT
TRBV5-8,TRBJ1-1,-,-,CASSLAAGTWNTEAFF,TGTGCCAGCAGCTTGGCGGCCGGGACGTGGAACACTGAAGCTTTCTTT
TRBV5-1,TRBJ2-5,-,-,CASSLGSRAGPGETQYF,TGCGCCAGCAGCTTGGGGTCCCGGGCGGGCCCAGGGGAGACCCAGTACTTC
TRBV10-3,TRBJ1-2,-,-,CAIRASLDYGYTF,TGTGCCATCAGGGCATCCCTCGACTATGGCTACACCTTC
TRBV5-4,TRBJ2-2,-,once,CASSLRAGQGQAGELFF,TGTGCCAGCAGCTTGAGGGCGGGGCAGGGGCAGGCCGGGGAGCTGTTTTTT
TRBV27,TRBJ2-2,TRBD1,-,CASSWGTGVGAGELFF,TGTGCCAGCAGTTGGGGGACAGGGGTGGGCGCCGGGGAGCTGTTTTTT
TRBV19,TRBJ2-7,TRBD2,-,CASSPLAGSSYEQYF,TGTGCCAGTAGCCCTCTAGCGGGGAGCTCCTACGAGCAGTACTTC
TRBV10-3,TRBJ2-7,TRBD2,-,CAISHPLAGSAYEQYF,TGTGCCATCAGTCACCCACTAGCGGGGTCGGCCTACGAGCAGTACTTC
TRBV7-8,TRBJ1-1,TRBD1,-,CASSFPRTGGGLNTEAFF,TGTGCCAGCAGCTTCCCCCGGACAGGAGGAGGATTGAACACTGAAGCTTTCTTT
TRBV9,TRBJ1-6,TRBD1,-,CASSPQGAAANSPLHF,TGTGCCAGCAGCCCACAGGGGGCGGCTGCAAATTCACCCCTCCACTTT
TRBV5-1,TRBJ1-1,-,-,CASSADEDTEAFF,TGCGCCAGCAGCGCGGACGAGGACACTGAAGCTTTCTTT
TRBV4-2,TRBJ1-1,-,-,CASAPTQQDSNTEAFF,TGTGCCAGCGCACCCACACAACAGGACTCGAACACTGAAGCTTTCTTT
TRBV29-1,TRBJ2-5,-,-,CSVEGQSGGGETQYF,TGCAGCGTTGAGGGGCAGTCGGGCGGCGGGGAGACCCAGTACTTC
TRBV7-8,TRBJ1-5,TRBD1,-,CASSPGQVSNQPQHF,TGTGCCAGCAGCCCGGGACAGGTTAGCAATCAGCCCCAGCATTTT
TRBV18,TRBJ2-3,TRBD2,-,CASSPGGSGPSDTQYF,TGTGCCAGCTCACCGGGCGGGAGTGGTCCTTCAGATACGCAGTATTTT
TRBV18,TRBJ1-1,-,-,CASSPPGGGTEAFF,TGTGCCAGCTCACCACCCGGGGGTGGGACTGAAGCTTTCTTT
TRBV19,TRBJ1-2,-,-,CATGTLGNYGYTF,TGTGCCACCGGGACATTGGGTAACTATGGCTACACCTTC
TRBV10-3,TRBJ2-5,TRBD2,-,CAISESGSGSETQYF,TGTGCCATCAGTGAGTCTGGTAGCGGGAGTGAGACCCAGTACTTC
TRBV2,TRBJ1-4,-,-,CASSPQGGKGEKLFF,TGTGCCAGCAGTCCCCAAGGGGGAAAGGGTGAAAAACTGTTTTTT
TRBV10-3,TRBJ2-2,-,-,CAIRTDTGELFF,TGTGCCATCAGGACGGATACCGGGGAGCTGTTTTTT
TRBV10-3,TRBJ2-2,-,-,CAISEGGSGHNTGELFF,TGTGCCATCAGTGAGGGAGGATCGGGCCACAACACCGGGGAGCTGTTTTTT
TRBV25-1,TRBJ2-7,-,-,CASSQYSEQYF,TGTGCCAGCAGTCAGTACTCCGAGCAGTACTTC